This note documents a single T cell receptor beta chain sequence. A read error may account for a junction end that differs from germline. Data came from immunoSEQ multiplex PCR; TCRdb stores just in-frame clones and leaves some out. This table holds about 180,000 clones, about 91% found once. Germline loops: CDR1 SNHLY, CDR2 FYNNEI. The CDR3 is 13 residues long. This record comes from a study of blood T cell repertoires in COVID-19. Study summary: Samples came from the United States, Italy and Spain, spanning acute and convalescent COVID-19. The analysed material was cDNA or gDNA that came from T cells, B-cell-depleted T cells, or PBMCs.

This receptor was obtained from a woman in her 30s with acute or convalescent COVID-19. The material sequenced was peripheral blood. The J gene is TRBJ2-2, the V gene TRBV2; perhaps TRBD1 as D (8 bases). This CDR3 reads CTSGTGNTGELFF. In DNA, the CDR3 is TGTACCAGCGGGACAGGGAACACCGGGGAGCTGTTTTTT.